This T cell receptor (beta chain) originates from a study of PD-1 blockade in classical Hodgkin lymphoma. For the study at large: Intravenous infusions of nivolumab 3 mg/kg reached patients every 2 weeks.

Germline CDR1 SEHNR, CDR2 FQNEAQ (reference sequence). Trimming cost V 1 base and J 0 bases, with 12 bases left between them. The CDR3 extends over 16 amino acids. Each patient relapsed following autologous stem cell transplantation, and prior brentuximab vedotin exposure differed. Repertoires were generated with immunoSEQ multiplex PCR, while TCRdb's copy carries only in-frame clones and drops some. The profile shows 90,000 to 100,000 clones, 81% of them singletons. This clone was observed once. The antigen is undetermined. Study findings and constraints: Complete responders matched newly diagnosed patients in baseline diversity.

This chain uses TRBV7-9 with TRBJ1-1; no reliable D call. The TCR comes from a human donor with classical Hodgkin lymphoma. Material: peripheral blood mononuclear cells (PBMCs), obtained before the second cycle of nivolumab. The CDR3 DNA follows: TGTGCCAGCAGCTTAGGACACGGACCTTTGAACACTGAAGCTTTCTTT. It translates to CASSLGHGPLNTEAFF.